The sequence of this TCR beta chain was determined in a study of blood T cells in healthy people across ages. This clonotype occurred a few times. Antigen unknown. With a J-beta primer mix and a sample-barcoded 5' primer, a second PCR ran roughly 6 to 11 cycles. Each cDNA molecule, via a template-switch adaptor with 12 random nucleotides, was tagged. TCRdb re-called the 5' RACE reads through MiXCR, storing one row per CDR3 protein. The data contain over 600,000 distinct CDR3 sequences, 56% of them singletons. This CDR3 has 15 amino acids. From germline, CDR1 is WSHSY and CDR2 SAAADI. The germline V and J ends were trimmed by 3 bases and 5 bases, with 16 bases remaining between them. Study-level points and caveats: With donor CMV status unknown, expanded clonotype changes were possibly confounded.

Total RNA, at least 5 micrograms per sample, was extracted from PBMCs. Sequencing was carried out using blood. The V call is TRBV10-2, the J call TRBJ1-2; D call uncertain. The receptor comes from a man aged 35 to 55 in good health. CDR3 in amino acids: CASSDPAGSVYGYTF. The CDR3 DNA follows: TGCGCCAGCAGTGATCCAGCGGGGAGCGTTTATGGCTACACCTTC.